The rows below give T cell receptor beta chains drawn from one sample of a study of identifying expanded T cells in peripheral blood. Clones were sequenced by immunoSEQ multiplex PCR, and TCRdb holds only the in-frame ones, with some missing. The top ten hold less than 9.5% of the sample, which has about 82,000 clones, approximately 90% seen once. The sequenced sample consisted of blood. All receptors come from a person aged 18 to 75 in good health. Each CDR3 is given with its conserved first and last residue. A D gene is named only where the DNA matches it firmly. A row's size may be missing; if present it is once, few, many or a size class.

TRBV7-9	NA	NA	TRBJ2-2	CASSLFTEGGELFF	TGTGCCAGCAGCTTATTCACCGAGGGCGGGGAGCTGTTTTTT
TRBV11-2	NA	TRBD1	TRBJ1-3	CASSLGTGGLGNTIYF	TGTGCCAGCAGCCTCGGGACAGGGGGCCTCGGAAACACCATATATTTT
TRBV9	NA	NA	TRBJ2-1	CASSVERITYNEQFF	TGTGCCAGCAGCGTAGAACGGATAACCTACAATGAGCAGTTCTTC
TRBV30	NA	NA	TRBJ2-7	CAWSVRGSGEQYF	TGTGCCTGGAGTGTAAGGGGGAGCGGCGAGCAGTACTTC
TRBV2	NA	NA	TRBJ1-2	CASGSGGYTF	TGTGCCAGCGGATCGGGTGGCTACACCTTC
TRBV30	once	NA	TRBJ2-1	CAWTIGEGVPNEQFF	TGTGCCTGGACCATAGGTGAGGGGGTGCCGAATGAGCAGTTCTTC
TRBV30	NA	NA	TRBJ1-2	CAWSRSAVVSGYTF	TGTGCCTGGAGTCGCTCGGCAGTAGTAAGTGGCTACACCTTC
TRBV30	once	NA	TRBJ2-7	CAWNQGQYEQYF	TGTGCCTGGAACCAAGGACAGTACGAGCAGTACTTC
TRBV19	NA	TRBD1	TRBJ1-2	CASRARGLGGYTF	TGTGCCAGTAGGGCCAGGGGGCTCGGTGGCTACACCTTC
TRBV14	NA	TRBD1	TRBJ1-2	CASRLTTGGAGGYTF	TGTGCCAGCAGACTCACGACAGGGGGCGCGGGTGGCTACACCTTC
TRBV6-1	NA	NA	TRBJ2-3	CASSELARGKTDTQYF	TGTGCCAGCAGTGAACTCGCCCGAGGGAAAACAGATACGCAGTATTTT
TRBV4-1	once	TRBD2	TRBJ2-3	CASSQDGWGLVSDTQYF	TGCGCCAGCAGCCAAGACGGGTGGGGACTAGTCTCAGATACGCAGTATTTT
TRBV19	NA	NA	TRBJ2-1	CASSIVSEQFF	TGTGCCAGTAGTATAGTATCCGAGCAGTTCTTC
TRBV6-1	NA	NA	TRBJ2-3	CASSEKGDTQYF	TGTGCCAGCAGTGAAAAGGGAGATACGCAGTATTTT
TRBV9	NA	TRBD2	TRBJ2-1	CASSVGLAGGLGYNEQFF	TGTGCCAGCAGCGTCGGACTAGCGGGAGGGCTCGGCTACAATGAGCAGTTCTTC
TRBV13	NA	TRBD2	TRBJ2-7	CASSLRGTSGIGFYEQYF	TGTGCCAGCAGCTTAAGGGGGACTAGCGGGATTGGGTTCTACGAGCAGTACTTC
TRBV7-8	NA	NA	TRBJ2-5	CASRRPTETQYF	TGTGCCAGCCGGCGTCCCACAGAGACCCAGTACTTC
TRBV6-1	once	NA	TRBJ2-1	CASSEVGFSRNEQFF	TGTGCCAGCAGTGAAGTTGGTTTCTCAAGAAATGAGCAGTTCTTC
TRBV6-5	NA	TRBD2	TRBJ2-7	CASSYSLAADYEQYF	TGTGCCAGCAGTTACTCGCTAGCGGCTGACTACGAGCAGTACTTC
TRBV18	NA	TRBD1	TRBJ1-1	CASSLNRDRVGTEAFF	TGTGCCAGCTCACTAAACCGGGACAGGGTGGGCACTGAAGCTTTCTTT
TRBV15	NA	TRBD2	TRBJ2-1	CATSRERAGASYNEQFF	TGTGCCACCAGCAGGGAAAGAGCGGGAGCCTCCTACAATGAGCAGTTCTTC
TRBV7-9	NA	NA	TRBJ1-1	CASSLRANTEAFF	TGTGCCAGCAGCTTAAGGGCCAACACTGAAGCTTTCTTT
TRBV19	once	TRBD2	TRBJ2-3	CASSRGLSGGGTDTQYF	TGTGCCAGTAGTAGGGGACTAAGCGGGGGAGGAACAGATACGCAGTATTTT
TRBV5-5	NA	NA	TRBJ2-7	CASSLAQGRIYEQYF	TGTGCCAGCAGCTTGGCGCAGGGTAGGATCTACGAGCAGTACTTC
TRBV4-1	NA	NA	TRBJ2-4	CASSHPVPVGKNIQYF	TGCGCCAGCAGCCATCCCGTCCCCGTAGGCAAAAACATTCAGTACTTC
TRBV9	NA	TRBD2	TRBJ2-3	CASSPGLAGTTDTQYF	TGTGCCAGCAGCCCAGGACTAGCGGGTACCACAGATACGCAGTATTTT
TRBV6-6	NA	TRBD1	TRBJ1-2	CATKPGTDYGYTF	TGTGCCACCAAACCCGGGACAGACTATGGCTACACCTTC